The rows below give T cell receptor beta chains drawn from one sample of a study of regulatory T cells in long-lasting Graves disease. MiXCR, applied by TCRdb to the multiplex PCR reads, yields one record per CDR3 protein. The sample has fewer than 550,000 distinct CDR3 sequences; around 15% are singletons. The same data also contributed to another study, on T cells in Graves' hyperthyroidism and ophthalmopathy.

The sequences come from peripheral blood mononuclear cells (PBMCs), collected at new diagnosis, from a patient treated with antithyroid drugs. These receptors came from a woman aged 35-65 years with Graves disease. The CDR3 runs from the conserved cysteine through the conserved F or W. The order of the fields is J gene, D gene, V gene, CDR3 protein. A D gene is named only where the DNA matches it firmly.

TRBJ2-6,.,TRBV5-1,CASSPGGGGGASGANVLTF
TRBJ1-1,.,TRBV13,CASSGQGPSTEAFF
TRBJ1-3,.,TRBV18,CASSPQGLGNTIYF
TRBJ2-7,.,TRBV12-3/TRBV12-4,CASSLGGERYF
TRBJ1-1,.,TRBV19,CASSMSMNTEAFF
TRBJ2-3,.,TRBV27,CASSLRDPFFTDTQYF
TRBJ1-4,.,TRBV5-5,CASTSGQWEKLFF
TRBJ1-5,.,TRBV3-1,CASSQAGGRSTQPQHF
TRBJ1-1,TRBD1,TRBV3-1,CASSQDLGQGAGTEAFF
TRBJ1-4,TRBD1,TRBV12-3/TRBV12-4,CASSRQGWEKLFF
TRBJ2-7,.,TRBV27,CASSLSGRHHEQYF
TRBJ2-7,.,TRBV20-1,CSAYGSRGGSYEQYF
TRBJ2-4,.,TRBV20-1,CSAAGGIRGDQYF
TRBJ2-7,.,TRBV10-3,CATTLRVSSYEQYF
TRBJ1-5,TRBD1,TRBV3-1,CASSQSGTGLSTNQPQHF
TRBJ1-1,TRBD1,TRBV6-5,CASSYSPGGLNTEAFF
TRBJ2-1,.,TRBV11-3,CASSLKGGHEQFF
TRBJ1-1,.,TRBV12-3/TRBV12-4,CASRINTEAFF
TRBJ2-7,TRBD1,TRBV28,CASSRGLDEQYF
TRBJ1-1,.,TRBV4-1,CASSQGLKGEAFF
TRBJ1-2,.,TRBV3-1,CASSQVRGAYGYTF
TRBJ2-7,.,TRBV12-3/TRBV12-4,CASSHSASRSYEQYF
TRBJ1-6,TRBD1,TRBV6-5,CASSYSGQGSSPLHF
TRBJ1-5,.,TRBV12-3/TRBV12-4,CASNLQGFYQPQHF
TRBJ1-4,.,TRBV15,CATSRVTGEKLFF
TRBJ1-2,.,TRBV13,CASSPRTVGYGYTF
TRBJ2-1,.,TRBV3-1,CASSPSGGGNEQFF
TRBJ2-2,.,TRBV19,CASSISLYTGELFF
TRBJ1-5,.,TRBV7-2,CASSLGIRDSNQPQHF
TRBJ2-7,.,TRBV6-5,CASSSLGPIYEQYF
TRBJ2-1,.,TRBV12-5,CASGLVLGPPTVSYNEQFF
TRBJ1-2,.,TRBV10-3,CAIRDGGSDYGYTF
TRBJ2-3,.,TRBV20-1,CSASRGAHTDTQYF
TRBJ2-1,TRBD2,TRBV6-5,CASSYTSGYNGQFF
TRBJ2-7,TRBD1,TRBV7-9,CASSLGGTGPEQYF
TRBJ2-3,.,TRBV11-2,CASSLRMFDSTDTQYF
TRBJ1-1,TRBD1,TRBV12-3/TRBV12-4,CASMGQGKVNTEAFF
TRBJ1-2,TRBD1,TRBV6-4,CASSDSTGGGYTF
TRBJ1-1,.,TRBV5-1,CASSLNTMNTEAFF
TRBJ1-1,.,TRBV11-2,CASSSQVGDTEAFF
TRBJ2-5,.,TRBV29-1,CSVEWARGAQEIQYF
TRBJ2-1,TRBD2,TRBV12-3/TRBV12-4,CASSFAGEKDNEQFF
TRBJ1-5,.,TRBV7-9,CASSPGEGFGQPQHF
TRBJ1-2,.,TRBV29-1,CSGRQAGYTF
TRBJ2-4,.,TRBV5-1,CTSSLEIAKNIQYF
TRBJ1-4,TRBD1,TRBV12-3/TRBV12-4,CASSGSDRVNEKLFF
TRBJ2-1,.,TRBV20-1,CSATQAGYYNEQFF
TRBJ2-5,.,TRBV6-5,CASSYSGAIQETQYF
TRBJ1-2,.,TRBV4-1,CASSPQGPLAYGYTF
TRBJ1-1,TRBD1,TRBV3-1,CASSHRTGGFTEAFF
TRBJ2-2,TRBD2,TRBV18,CASSRRTSEQGELFF
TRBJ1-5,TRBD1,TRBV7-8,CASSLAEPGQGFQPQHF
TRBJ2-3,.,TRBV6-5,CASSYGAGDTQYF
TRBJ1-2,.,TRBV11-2,CASSQNYGYTF
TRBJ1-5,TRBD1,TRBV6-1,CASSPRQGYDQPQHF
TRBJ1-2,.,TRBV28,CASSPIGAGGYTF
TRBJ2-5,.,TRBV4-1,CASSQVGRHQETQYF
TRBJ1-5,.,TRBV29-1,CSVAPEPNQPQHF